This T cell receptor (beta chain) was sequenced in a study of human T cells and chemical hapten exposure. This clonotype showed up many times. The sample's time point: pre-sensitization, week 0. Treatment defined: therapeutic diphenylcyclopropenone sensitization with weekly scalp DPC. The V end was cut by 1 base, the J end by 5 bases, with 8 bases between. From germline, CDR1 is SNHLY and CDR2 FYNNEI. The CDR3 totals 13 residues. The library labeled individual cDNA molecules by adding unique molecular identifiers to them. TCRdb ran MiXCR on the RACE reads and lists one entry per CDR3 protein. The sample contains roughly 120,000 distinct CDR3 sequences, 13% of which appear only once.

Here the sequenced sample was whole blood, taken in connection with sensitization to the hapten diphenylcyclopropenone (DPC). The TCR comes from a woman aged 18-29 years with alopecia areata. Some clones in this sample may be carry-over from other donors' samples. This sequence joins TRBV2 and TRBJ1-2; maybe TRBD1 (6 bases). CDR3 DNA: TGTGCCAGCAGTGAAGAAGGGGGGTATGGCTACACCTTC. Translation gives CASSEEGGYGYTF.